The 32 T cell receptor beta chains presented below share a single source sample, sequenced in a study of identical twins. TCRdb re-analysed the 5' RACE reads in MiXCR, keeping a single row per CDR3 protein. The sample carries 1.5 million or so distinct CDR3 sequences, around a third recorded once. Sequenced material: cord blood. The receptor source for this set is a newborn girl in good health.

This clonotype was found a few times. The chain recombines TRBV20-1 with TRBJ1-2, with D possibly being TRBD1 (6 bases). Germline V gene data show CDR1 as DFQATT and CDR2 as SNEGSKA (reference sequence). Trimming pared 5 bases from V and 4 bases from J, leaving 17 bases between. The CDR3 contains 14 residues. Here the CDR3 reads CSASNRVEGYGYTF. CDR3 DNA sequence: TGCAGTGCTTCAAACAGGGTCGAGGGCTATGGCTACACCTTC.

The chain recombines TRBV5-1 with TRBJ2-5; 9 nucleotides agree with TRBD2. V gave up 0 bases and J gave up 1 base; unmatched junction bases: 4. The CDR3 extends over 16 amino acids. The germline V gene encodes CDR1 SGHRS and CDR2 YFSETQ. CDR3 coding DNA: TGCGCCAGCAGCTTGGCTAGCGGGGCTACCCAAGAGACCCAGTACTTC. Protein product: CASSLASGATQETQYF.

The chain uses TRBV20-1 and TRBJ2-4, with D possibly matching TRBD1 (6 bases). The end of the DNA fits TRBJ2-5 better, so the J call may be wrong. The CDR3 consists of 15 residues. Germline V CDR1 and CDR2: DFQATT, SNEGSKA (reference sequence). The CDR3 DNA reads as TGCAGTGCTAGAGATCAAACAGGGCGGAAGGAGACCCAGTACTTC. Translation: CSARDQTGRKETQYF.

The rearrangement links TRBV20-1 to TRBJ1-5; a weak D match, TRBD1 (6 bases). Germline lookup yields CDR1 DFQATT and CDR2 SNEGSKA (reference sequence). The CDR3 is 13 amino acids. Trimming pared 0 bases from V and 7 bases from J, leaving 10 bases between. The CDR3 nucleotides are TGCAGTGCTAGAGAGGCAGGGGAGCAGCCCCAGCATTTT. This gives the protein CSAREAGEQPQHF.

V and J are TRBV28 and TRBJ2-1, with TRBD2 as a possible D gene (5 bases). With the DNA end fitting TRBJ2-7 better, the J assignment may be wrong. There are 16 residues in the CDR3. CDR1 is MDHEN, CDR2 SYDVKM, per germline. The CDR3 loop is CASSTSRGIPYNEQYF. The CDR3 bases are TGTGCCAGCAGTACAAGCCGGGGTATCCCCTACAATGAGCAGTACTTC.

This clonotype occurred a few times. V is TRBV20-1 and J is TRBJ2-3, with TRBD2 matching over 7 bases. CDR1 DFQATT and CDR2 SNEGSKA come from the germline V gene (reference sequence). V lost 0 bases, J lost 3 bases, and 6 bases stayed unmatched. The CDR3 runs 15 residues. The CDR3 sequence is CSARDLFGGTDTQYF. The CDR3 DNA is TGCAGTGCTAGAGATCTTTTCGGGGGGACAGATACGCAGTATTTT.

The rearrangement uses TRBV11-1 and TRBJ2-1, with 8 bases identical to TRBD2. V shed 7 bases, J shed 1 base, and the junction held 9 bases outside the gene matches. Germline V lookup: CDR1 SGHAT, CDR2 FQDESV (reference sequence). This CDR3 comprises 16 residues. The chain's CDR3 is CASTGQRERSYNEQFF. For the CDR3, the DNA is TGTGCCAGCACCGGACAGCGGGAGAGGTCCTACAATGAGCAGTTCTTC.

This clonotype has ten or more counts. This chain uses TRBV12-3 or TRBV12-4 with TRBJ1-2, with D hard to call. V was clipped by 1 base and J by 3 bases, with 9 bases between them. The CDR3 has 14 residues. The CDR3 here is CASSLDGLYYGYTF. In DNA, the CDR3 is TGTGCCAGCAGTTTAGACGGCCTGTACTATGGCTACACCTTC.

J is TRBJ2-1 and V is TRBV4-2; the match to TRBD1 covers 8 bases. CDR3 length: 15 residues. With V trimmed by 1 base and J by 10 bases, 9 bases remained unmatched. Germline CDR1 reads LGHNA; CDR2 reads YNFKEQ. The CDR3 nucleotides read TGTGCCAGCAGCCAAGGACAGGGGCGTTCCTACGAGCAGTTCTTC. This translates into CASSQGQGRSYEQFF.

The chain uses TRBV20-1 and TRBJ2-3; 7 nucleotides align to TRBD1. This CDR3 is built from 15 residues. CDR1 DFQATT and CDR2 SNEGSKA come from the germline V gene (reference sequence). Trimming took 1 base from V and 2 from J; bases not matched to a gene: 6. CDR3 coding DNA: TGCAGTGCTAGAGTTGAGGGGGCGCCCACAGATACGCAGTATTTT. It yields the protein CSARVEGAPTDTQYF.

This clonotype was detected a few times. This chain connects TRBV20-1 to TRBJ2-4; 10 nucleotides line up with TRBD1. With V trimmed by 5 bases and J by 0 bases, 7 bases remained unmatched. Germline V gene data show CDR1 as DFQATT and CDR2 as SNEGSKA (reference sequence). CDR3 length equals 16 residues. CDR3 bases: TGCAGTGCTGGGGACAGGGGACTTCTAGCCAAAAACATTCAGTACTTC. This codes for CSAGDRGLLAKNIQYF.

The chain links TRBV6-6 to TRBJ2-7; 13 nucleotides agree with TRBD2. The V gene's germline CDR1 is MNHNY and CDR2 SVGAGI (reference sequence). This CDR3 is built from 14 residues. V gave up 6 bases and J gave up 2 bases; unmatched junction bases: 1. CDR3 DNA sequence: TGTGCCAGCAGAGGGACTAGCGGGGCCTACGAGCAGTACTTC. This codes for CASRGTSGAYEQYF.

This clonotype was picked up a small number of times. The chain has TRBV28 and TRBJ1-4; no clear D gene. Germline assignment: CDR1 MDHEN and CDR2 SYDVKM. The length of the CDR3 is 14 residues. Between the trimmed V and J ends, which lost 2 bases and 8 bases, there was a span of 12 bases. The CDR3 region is CASSLRRDGEKLFF. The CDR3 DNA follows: TGTGCCAGCAGTTTAAGGAGGGATGGAGAAAAACTGTTTTTT.

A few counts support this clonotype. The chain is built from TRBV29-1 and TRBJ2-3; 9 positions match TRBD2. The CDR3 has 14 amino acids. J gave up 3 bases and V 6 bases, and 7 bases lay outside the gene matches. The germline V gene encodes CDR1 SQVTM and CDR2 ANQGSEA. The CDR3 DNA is TGCAGCGTGGGACTAGCCACTGGTACAGATACGCAGTATTTT. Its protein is CSVGLATGTDTQYF.

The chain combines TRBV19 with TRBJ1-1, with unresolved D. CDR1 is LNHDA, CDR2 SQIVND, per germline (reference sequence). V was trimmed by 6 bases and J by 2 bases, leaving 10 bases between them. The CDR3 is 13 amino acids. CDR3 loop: CASSLTHNTEAFF. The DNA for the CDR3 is TGTGCCAGTAGCTTGACACATAACACTGAAGCTTTCTTT.

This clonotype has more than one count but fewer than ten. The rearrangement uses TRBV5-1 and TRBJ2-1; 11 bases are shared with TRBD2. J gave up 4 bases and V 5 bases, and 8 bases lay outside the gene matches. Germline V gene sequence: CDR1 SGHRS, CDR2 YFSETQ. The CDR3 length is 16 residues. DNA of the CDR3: TGCGCCAGCAGATTCGCCGGGACTAGCGGTTACAATGAGCAGTTCTTC. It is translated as CASRFAGTSGYNEQFF. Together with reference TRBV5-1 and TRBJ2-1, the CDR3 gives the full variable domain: KAGVTQTPRYLIKTRGQQVTLSCSPISGHRSVSWYQQTPGQGLQFLFEYFSETQRNKGNFPGRFSGRQFSNSRSEMNVSTLELGDSALYLCASRFAGTSGYNEQFFGPGTRLTVL.

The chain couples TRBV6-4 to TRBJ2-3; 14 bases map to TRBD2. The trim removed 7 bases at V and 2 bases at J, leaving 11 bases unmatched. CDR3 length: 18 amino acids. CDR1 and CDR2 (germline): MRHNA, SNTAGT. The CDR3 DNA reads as TGTGCCAGCATCAGACCCTCGACTAGCGGGGGGGACACAGATACGCAGTATTTT. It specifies CASIRPSTSGGDTDTQYF.

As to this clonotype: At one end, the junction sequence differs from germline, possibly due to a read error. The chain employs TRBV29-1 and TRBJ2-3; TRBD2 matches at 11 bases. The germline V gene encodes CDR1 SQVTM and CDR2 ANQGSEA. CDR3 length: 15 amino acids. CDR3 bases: TGCAGCGTTGTCCCGACTAGCGGGGTGGCAGATACGCGGTATTTT. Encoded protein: CSVVPTSGVADTRYF.

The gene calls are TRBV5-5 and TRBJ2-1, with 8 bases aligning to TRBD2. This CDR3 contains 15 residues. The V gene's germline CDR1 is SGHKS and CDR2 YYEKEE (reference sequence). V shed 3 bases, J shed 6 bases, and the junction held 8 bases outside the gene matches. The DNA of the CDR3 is TGTGCCAGCAGCTCACCGGGACTAGTCTTCAATGAGCAGTTCTTC. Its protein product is CASSSPGLVFNEQFF.

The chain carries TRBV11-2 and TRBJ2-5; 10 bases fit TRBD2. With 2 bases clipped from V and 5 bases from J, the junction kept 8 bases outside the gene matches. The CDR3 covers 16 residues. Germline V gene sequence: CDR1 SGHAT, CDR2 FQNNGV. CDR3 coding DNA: TGTGCCAGCAGCTTACGGGTACTAGCGGGGAAGGAGACCCAGTACTTC. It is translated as CASSLRVLAGKETQYF.

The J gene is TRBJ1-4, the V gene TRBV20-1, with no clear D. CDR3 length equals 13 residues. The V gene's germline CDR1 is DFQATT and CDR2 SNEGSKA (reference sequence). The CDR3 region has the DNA TGCAGCGGAGGGAGGGATACTAATGAAAAACTGTTTTTT. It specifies CSGGRDTNEKLFF.

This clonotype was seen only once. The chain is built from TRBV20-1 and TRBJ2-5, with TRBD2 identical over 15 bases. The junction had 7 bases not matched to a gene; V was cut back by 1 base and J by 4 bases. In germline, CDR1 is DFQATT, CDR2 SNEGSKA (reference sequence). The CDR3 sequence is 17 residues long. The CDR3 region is CSARAGLGLAGGETQYF. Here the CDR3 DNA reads TGCAGTGCTAGAGCGGGATTGGGACTAGCGGGAGGAGAGACCCAGTACTTC.

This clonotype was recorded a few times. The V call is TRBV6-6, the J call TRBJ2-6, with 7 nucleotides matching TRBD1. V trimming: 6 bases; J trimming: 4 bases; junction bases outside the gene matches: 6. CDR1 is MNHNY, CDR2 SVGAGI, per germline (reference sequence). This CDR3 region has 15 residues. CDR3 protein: CASRPDRAGANVLTF. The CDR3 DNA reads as TGTGCCAGCAGGCCCGACAGGGCAGGGGCCAACGTCCTGACTTTC.

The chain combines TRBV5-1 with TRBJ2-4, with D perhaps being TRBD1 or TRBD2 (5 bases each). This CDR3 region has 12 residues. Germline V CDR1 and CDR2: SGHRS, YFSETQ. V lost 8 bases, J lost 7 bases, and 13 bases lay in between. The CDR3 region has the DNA TGCGCCAGACTAGAGGGGATGAACATTCAGTACTTC. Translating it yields CARLEGMNIQYF.

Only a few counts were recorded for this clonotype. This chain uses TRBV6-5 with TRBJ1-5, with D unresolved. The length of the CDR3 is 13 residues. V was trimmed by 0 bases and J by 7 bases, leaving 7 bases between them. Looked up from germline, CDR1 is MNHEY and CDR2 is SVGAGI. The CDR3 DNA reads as TGTGCCAGCAGTTACTCCCCCCAGCAGCCCCAGCATTTT. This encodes CASSYSPQQPQHF.

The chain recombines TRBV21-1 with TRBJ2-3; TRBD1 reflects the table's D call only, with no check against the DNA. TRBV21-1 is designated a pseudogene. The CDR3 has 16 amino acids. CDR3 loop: CASSKPPLSSTDTQYF. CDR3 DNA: TGTGCCAGCAGCAAACCCCCCTTGAGTAGCACAGATACGCAGTATTTT.

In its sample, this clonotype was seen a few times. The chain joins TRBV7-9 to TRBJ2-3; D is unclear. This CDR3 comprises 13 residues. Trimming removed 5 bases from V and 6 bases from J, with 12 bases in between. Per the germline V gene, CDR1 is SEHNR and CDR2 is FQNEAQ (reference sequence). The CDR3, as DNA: TGTGCCAGCAGCCCCCCTCTTTCCGATACGCAGTATTTT. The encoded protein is CASSPPLSDTQYF.

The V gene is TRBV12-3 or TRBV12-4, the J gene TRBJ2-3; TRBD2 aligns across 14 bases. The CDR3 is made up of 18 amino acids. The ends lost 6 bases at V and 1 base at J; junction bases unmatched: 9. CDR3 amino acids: CASSRTSGRPIRTDTQYF. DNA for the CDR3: TGTGCCAGCAGCAGGACTAGCGGGAGGCCTATTCGCACAGATACGCAGTATTTT.

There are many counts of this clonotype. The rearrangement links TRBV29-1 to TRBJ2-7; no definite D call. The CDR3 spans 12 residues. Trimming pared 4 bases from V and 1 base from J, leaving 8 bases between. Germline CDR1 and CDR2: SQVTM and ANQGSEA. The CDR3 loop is CSVATGSYEQYF. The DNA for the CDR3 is TGCAGCGTTGCGACGGGTTCCTACGAGCAGTACTTC.

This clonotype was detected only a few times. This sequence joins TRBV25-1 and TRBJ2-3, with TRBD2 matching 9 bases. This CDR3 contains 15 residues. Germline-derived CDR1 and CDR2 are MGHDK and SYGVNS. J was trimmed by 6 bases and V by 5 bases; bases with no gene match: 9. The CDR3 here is CASSSQRGDWDTQYF. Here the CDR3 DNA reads TGTGCCAGCAGTTCCCAGCGGGGGGATTGGGATACGCAGTATTTT.

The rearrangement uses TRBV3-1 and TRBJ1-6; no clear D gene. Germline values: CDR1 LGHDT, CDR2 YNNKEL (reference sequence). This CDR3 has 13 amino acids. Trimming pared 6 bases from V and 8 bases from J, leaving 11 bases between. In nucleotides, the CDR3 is TGTGCCAGCAGTAGGAGCAGATATTCACCCCTCCACTTT. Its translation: CASSRSRYSPLHF. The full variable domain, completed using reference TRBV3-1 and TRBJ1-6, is DTAVSQTPKYLVTQMGNDKSIKCEQNLGHDTMYWYKQDSKKFLKIMFSYNNKELIINETVPNRFSPKSPDKAHLNLHINSLELGDSAVYFCASSRSRYSPLHFGNGTRLTVT.

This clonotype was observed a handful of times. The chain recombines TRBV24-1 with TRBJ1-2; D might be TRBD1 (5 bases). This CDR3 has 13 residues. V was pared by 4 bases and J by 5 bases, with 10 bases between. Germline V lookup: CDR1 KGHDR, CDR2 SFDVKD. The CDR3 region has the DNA TGTGCCACCAGTGACTCTAGGGGTTATGGCTACACCTTC. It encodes CATSDSRGYGYTF.